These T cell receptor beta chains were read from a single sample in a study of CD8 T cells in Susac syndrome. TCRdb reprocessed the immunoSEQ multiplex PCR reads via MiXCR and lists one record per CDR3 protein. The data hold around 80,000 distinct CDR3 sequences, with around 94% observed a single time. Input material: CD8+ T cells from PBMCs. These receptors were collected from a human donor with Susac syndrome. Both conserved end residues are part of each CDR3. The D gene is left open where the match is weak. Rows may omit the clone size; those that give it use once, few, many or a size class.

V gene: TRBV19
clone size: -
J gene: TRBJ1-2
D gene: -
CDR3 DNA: TGTGCCAGTAGTATCCGGCCAGGGATTGAGATTGGCTATGGCTACACCTTC
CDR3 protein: CASSIRPGIEIGYGYTF

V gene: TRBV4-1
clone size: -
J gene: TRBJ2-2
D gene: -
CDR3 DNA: TGCGCCAGCAGCCAAGAGCGGGGTCCTACCGGGGAGCTGTTTTTT
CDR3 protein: CASSQERGPTGELFF

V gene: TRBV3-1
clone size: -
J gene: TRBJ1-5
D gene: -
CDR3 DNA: TGTGCCAGCAGCCATCGTAGTGGGGGGCTCAATCAGCCCCAGCATTTT
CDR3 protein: CASSHRSGGLNQPQHF

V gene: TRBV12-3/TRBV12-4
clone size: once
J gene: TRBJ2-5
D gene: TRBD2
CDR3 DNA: TGTGCCAGCACGGGACTAGTCCAAGAGACCCAGTACTTC
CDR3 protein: CASTGLVQETQYF

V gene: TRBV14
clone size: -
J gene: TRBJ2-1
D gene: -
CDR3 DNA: TGTGCCAGCAGCCAGCGGCGGGGCGGCAATGAGCAGTTCTTC
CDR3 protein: CASSQRRGGNEQFF

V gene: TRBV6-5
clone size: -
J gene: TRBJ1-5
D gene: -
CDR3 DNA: TGTGCCAGCGGCGGGGCAGCGGATCAGCCCCAGCATTTT
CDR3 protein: CASGGAADQPQHF

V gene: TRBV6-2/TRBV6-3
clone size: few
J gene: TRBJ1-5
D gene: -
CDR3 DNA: TGTGCCAGCAGATCCAATCAGCCCCAGCATTTT
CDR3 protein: CASRSNQPQHF

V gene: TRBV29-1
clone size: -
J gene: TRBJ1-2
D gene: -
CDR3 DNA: TGCAGCGTTGAAGACCGTGGACGGGGGGCTAACTATGGCTACACCTTC
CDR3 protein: CSVEDRGRGANYGYTF

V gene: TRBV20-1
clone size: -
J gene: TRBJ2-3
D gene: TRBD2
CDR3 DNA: TGCAGTGCTACCATACTAGCGGGGGCAGATACGCAGTATTTT
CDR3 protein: CSATILAGADTQYF

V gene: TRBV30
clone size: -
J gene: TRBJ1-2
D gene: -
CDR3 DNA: TGTGCCTGGAGGAGCTATGGCTACACCTTC
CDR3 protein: CAWRSYGYTF

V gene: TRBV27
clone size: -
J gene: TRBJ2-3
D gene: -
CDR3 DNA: TGTGCCAGCAGCTTGGCGGGGCAAATCAATACGCAGTATTTT
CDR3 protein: CASSLAGQINTQYF

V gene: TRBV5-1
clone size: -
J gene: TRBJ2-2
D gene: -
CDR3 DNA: TGCGCCAGCAGCTTGGGGGCGGCGAACACCGGGGAGCTGTTTTTT
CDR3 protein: CASSLGAANTGELFF

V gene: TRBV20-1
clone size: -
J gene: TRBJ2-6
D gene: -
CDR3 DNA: TGCAGTGCTAGTCCGGGCGAAATCTCTGGGGCCAACGTCCTGACTTTC
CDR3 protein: CSASPGEISGANVLTF

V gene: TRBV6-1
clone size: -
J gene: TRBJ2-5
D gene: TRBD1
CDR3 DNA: TGTGCCAGCAGCTCCGGACAGGGACTGTCTCAAGAGACCCAGTACTTC
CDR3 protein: CASSSGQGLSQETQYF

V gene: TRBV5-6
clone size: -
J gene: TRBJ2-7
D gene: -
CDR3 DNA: TGTGCCAGCAGCCTGTTTATGGCAGGAAGAGATTCCGAGCAGTACTTC
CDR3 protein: CASSLFMAGRDSEQYF

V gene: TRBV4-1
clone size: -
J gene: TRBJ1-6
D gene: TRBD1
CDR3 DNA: TGCGCCAGCAGTGGGACAGGAGGCTCACCCCTCCACTTT
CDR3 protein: CASSGTGGSPLHF

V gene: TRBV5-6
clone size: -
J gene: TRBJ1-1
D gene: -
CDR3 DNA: TGTGCCAGCAGCTCGCCGGGATGGAACACTGAAGCTTTCTTT
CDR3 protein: CASSSPGWNTEAFF

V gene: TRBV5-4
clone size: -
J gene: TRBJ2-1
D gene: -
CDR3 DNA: TGTGCCAGCAGCATACTGGGGGCGGATGAGCAGTTCTTC
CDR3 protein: CASSILGADEQFF

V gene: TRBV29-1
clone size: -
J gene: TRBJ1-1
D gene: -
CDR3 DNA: TGCAGCGTTGATTCGAGCACTGAAGCTTTCTTT
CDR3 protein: CSVDSSTEAFF

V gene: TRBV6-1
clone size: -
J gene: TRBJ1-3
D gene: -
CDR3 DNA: TGTGCCAGCGCGTTCGGAAACACCATATATTTT
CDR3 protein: CASAFGNTIYF

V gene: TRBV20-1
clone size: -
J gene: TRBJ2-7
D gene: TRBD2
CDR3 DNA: TGCAGTGCTACCCTCCCAGCGGGGATCGAGCAGTACTTC
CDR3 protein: CSATLPAGIEQYF

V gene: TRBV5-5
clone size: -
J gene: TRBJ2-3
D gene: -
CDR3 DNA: TGTGCCAGCAGCTTGGAAGATACGCAGTATTTT
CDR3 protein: CASSLEDTQYF

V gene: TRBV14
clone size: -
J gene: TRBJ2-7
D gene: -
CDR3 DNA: TGTGCCAGCAGCCAAGATTTAGGAAGCCACTACGAGCAGTACTTC
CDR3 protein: CASSQDLGSHYEQYF

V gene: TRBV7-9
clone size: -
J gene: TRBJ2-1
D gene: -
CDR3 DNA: TGTGCCAGCAGCCGCAACAGGGACAAGTTCTTC
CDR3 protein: CASSRNRDKFF

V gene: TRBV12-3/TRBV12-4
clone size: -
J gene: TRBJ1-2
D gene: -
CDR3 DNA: TGTGCCAGCATCAACCCGTACGGGTTGGACGGCTACACCTTC
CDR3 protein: CASINPYGLDGYTF

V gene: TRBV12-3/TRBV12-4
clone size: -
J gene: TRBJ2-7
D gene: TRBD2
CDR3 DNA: TGTGCCTCGCGGCGGGGGAGCTACGAGCAGTACTTC
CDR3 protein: CASRRGSYEQYF

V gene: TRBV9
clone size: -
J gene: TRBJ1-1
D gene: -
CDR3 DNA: TGTGCCAGCAGCGGTGGGAACACTGAAGCTTTCTTT
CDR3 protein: CASSGGNTEAFF

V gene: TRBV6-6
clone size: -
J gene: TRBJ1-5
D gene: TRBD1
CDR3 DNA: TGTGCCAGCAGTGTTCAAGGACAGGGTACCAATCAGCCCCAGCATTTT
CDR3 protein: CASSVQGQGTNQPQHF

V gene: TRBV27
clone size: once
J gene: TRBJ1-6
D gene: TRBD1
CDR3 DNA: TGTGCCAGCAGTTCAAGGGACAGGGGGCGCAATTCACCCCTCCACTTT
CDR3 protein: CASSSRDRGRNSPLHF

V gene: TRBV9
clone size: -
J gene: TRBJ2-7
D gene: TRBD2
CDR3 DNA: TGTGCCAGCAGCGGGACCGGGACTAGCGGATACGAGCAGTACTTC
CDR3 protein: CASSGTGTSGYEQYF

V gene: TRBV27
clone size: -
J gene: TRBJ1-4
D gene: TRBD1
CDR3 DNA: TGTGCCAGCAGAGCCAGGGACAGGGCTAATGAAAAACTGTTTTTT
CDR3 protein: CASRARDRANEKLFF

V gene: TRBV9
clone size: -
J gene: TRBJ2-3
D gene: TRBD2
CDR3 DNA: TGTGCCAGCAGCCCAAGCGGGGGGGTCACAGATACGCAGTATTTT
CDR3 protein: CASSPSGGVTDTQYF

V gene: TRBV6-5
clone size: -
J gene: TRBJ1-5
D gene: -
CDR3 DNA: TGTGCCAGCAGTTACTCAGCCCGGGCCCAAGGAGCCCAGCATTTT
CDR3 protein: CASSYSARAQGAQHF

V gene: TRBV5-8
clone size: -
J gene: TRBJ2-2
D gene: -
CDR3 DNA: TGTGCCAGCAGCTTGGAGGACAACACCGGGGAGCTGTTTTTT
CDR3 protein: CASSLEDNTGELFF

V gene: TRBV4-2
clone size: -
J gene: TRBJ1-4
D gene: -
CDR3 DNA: TGTGCCAGCAGCCAAGATCCTACAGGGAGTGAAAAACTGTTTTTT
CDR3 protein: CASSQDPTGSEKLFF

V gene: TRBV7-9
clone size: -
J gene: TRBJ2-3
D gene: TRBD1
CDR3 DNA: TGTGCCAGCAGTTACCAGGGGGTCAGCACAGATACGCAGTATTTT
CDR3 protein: CASSYQGVSTDTQYF

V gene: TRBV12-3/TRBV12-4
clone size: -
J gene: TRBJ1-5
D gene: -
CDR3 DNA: TGTGCCAGCAGTCCGACCCACAGTTACAATCAGCCCCAGCATTTT
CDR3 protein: CASSPTHSYNQPQHF

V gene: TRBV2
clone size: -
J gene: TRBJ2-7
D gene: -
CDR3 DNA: TGTGCCAGCCCGGGACGGGGGCACGAGCAGTACTTC
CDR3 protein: CASPGRGHEQYF

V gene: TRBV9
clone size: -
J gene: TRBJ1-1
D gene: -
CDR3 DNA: TGTGCCAGCAGCCCCCGTTCGCCGAGCACTGAAGCTTTCTTT
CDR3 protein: CASSPRSPSTEAFF

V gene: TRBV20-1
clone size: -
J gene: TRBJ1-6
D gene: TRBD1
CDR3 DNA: TGCAGTTCTCCTGACAGGGAACAGGTCGATTCACCCCTCCACTTT
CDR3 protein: CSSPDREQVDSPLHF

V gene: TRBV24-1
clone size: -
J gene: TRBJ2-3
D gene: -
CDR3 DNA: TGTGCCACCAGTGGTCGTGGGGTTAGCACAGATACGCAGTATTTT
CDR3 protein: CATSGRGVSTDTQYF

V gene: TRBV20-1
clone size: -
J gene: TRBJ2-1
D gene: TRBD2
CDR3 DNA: TGCAGTGCTAGTCAGCGGGGGGAACACAATGAGCAGTTCTTC
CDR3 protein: CSASQRGEHNEQFF

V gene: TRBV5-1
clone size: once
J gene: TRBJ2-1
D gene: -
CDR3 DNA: TGCGCCAGCAGCAGCCGGGACAATGAGCAGTTCTTC
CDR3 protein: CASSSRDNEQFF

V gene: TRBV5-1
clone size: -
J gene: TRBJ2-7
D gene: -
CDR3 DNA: TGCGCCAGCAGCTCGGACAGTTCCTTCGAGCAGTACTTC
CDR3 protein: CASSSDSSFEQYF

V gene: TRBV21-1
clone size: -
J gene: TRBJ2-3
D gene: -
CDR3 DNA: TGTGCCAGCAGCAAGGTCTCAGGGTGCATTCCCCATACGCAGTATTTT
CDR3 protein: CASSKVSGCIPHTQYF

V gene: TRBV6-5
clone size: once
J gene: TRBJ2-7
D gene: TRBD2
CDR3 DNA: TGTGCCAGCAGTTACAGATTAGCGGGGTTGAGCTACGAGCAGTACTTC
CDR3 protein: CASSYRLAGLSYEQYF

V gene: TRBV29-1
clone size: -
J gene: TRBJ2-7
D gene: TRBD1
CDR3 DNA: TGCAGCGTTTTCGAACCCACAGGGGGCCACGAGCAGTACTTC
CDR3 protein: CSVFEPTGGHEQYF

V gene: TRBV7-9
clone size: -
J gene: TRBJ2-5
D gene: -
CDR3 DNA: TGTGCCAGCAGCCCTCAGGGAAGGGCCGCGGAGGAGACCCAGTACTTC
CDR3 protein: CASSPQGRAAEETQYF